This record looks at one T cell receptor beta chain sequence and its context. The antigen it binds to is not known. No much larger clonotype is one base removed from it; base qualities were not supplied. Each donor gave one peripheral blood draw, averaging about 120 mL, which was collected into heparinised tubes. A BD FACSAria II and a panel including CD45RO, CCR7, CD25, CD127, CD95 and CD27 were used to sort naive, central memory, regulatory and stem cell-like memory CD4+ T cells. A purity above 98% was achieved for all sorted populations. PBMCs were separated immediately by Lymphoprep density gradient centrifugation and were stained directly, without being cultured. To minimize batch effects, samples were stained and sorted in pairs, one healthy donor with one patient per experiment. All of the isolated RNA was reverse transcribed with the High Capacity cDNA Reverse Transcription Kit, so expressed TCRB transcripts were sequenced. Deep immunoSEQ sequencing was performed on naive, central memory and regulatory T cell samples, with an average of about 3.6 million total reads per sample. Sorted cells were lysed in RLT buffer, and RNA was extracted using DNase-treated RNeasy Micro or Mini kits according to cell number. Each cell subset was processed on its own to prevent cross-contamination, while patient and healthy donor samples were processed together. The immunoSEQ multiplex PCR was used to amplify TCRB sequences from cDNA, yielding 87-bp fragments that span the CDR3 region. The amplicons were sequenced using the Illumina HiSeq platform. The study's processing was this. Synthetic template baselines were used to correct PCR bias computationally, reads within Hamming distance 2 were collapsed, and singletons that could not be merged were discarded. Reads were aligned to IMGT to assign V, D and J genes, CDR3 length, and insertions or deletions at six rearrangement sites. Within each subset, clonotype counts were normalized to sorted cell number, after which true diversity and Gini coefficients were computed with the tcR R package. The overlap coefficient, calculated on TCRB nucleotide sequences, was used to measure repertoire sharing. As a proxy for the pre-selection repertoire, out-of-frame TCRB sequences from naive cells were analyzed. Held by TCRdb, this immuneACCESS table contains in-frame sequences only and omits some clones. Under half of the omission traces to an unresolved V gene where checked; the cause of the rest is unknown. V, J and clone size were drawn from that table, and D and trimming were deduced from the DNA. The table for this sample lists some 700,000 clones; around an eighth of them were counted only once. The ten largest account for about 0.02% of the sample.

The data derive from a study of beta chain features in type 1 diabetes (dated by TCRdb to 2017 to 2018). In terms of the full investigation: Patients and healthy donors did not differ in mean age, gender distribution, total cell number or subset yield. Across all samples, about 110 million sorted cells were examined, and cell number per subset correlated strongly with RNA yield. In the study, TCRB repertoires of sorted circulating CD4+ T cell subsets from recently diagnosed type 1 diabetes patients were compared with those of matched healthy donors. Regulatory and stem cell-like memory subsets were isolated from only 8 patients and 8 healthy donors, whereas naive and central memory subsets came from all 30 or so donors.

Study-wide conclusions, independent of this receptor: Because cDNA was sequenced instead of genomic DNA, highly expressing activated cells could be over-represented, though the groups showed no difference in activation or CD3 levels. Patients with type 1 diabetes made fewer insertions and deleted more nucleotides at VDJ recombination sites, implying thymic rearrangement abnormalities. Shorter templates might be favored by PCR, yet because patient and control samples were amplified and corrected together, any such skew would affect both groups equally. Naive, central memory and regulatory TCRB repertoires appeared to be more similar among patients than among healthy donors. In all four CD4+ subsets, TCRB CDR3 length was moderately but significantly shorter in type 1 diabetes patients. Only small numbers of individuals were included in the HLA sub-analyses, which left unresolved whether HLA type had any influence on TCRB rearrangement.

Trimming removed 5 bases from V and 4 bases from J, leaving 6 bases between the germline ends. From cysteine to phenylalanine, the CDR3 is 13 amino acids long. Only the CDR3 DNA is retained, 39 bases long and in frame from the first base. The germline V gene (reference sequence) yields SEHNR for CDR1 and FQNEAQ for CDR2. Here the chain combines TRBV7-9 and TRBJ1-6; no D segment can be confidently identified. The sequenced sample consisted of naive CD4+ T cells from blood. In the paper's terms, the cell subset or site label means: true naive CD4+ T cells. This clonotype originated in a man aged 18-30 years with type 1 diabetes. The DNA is TGTGCCAGCAGCCTAGGGTATAATTCACCCCTCCACTTT. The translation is CASSLGYNSPLHF.